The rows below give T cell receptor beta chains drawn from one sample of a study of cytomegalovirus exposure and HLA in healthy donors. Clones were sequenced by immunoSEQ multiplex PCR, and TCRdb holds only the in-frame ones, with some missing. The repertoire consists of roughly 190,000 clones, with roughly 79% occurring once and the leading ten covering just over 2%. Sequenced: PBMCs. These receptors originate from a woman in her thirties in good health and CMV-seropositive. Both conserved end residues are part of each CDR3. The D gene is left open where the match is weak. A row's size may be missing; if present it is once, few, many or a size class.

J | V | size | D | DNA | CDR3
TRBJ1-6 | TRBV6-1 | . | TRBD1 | TGTGCCAGCAGTGAAGCTCCAGGGGGTCCATATTCACCCCCCCACTTT | CASSEAPGGPYSPPHF
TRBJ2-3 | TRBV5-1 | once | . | TGCGCCAGCAGCCCCGGCACAGATACGCAGTATTTT | CASSPGTDTQYF
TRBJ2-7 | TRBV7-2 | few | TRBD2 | TGTGCCAGCAGCTTAGGGCGGGGGAACGCCTACGAGCAGTACTTC | CASSLGRGNAYEQYF
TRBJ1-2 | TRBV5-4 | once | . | TGTGCCAGCAGCTTGAGTCGGGGGGCCAACTATGGCTACACCTTC | CASSLSRGANYGYTF
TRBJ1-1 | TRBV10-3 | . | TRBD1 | TGTGCCACCCAAATCTCCGGGACAGGGGACACCACTGAAGCTTTCTTT | CATQISGTGDTTEAFF
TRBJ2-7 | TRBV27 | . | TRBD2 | TGTGCCAGCAGTTTTAGCGGGGAAAACTACGAGCAGTACTTC | CASSFSGENYEQYF
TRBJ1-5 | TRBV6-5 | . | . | TGTGCCAGCAGCCTAGGCGGGGAGGATCAGCCCCAGCATTTT | CASSLGGEDQPQHF
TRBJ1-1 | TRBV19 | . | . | TGTGCCAGTAGTATGAGGGAAATGAACACTGAAGCTTTCTTT | CASSMREMNTEAFF
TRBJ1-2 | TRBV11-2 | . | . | TGTGCCAGCAGCCGCACCGACGGAGGCTATGGCTACACCTTC | CASSRTDGGYGYTF
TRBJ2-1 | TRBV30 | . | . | TGTGCCTGGAGGGGACTGTCAATCTTTAATGAGCAGTTCTTC | CAWRGLSIFNEQFF
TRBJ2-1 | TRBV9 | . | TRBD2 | TGTGCCAGCAGCGTAAGTCGAACTAGCGGGGGCGGGGATGAGCAGTTCTTC | CASSVSRTSGGGDEQFF
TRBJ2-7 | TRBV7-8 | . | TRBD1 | TGTGCCAGCAGCGCAGAGGACAGGGTCTCCTACGAGCAGTACTTC | CASSAEDRVSYEQYF
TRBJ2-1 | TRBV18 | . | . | TGTGCCAGCTCACCATACAAGGATGGCGGTGAGCAGTTCTTC | CASSPYKDGGEQFF
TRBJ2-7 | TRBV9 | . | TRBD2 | TGTGCCAGCAGCGCTAGCGGGGGGATCCACGAGCAGTACTTC | CASSASGGIHEQYF
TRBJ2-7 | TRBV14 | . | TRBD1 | TGTGCCAGCAGCCAGAAACAGGGGTTCGCCTACGAGCAGTACTTC | CASSQKQGFAYEQYF
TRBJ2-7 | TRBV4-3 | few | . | TGCGCCAGCAGCCAAGATTTCCCAGCTGAAGGAGTGTCCTACGAGCAGTACTTC | CASSQDFPAEGVSYEQYF
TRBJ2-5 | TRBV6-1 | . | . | TGTGCCAGCACCCCGTATAGAATAATCGGGACCCAGTACTTC | CASTPYRIIGTQYF
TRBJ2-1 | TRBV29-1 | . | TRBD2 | TGCAGCGTTGAAGTGGGGACGGGAGGGTCCTACAATGAGCAGTTCTTC | CSVEVGTGGSYNEQFF
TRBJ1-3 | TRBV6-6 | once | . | TGTGCCAGCAGTTATAGCTCTGGGAGTGGAAACACCATATATTTT | CASSYSSGSGNTIYF
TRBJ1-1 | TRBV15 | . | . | TGTGCCACCAGCAGGACAGTTTTGGGCTTAGGCGCTTTCTTT | CATSRTVLGLGAFF
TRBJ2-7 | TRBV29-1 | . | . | TGCAGCGTTGAAGAAAATCAGGAGGCCGGGTACGAGCAGTACTTC | CSVEENQEAGYEQYF
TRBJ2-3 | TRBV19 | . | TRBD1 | TGTGCCAGTAGTCGACAGGGGGGGGACACAGATACGCAGTATTTT | CASSRQGGDTDTQYF
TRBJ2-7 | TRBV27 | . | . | TGTGCCAGCAGTCCCTCCCCCCCTGAGCAGTACTTC | CASSPSPPEQYF
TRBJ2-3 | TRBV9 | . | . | TGTGCCAGCAGCGTAGAGCTCGGGGGACCCGTGGCGGATACGCAGTATTTT | CASSVELGGPVADTQYF
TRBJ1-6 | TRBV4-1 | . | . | TGCGCCAGCAGCCAAGATCCATCCGGACACGTCGTATCACCCCTCCACTTT | CASSQDPSGHVVSPLHF
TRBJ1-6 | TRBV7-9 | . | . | TGTGCCAGCAGCTCTCCCGACAGTTATAATTCACCCCTCCACTTT | CASSSPDSYNSPLHF
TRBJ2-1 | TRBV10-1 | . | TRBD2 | TGCGCCAGCAGTGATGAAAAGCGGGGGGGCCGGCATGAGCAGTTCTTC | CASSDEKRGGRHEQFF
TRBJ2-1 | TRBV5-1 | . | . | TGCGCCAGCAGCTTAACAATAAGCTCCTACAATGAGCAGTTCTTC | CASSLTISSYNEQFF
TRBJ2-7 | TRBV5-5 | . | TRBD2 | TGTGCCAGCAGCTTGGCCGGTACTAGCGGGTACGAGCAGTACTTC | CASSLAGTSGYEQYF
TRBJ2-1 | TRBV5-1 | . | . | TGCGCCAGCAGTAGCGGTCTGCAGGACTACAATGAGCAGTTCTTC | CASSSGLQDYNEQFF
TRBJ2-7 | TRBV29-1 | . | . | TGCAGCGTTGATCTAGGGCAGGGATGGTACGAGCAGTACTTC | CSVDLGQGWYEQYF
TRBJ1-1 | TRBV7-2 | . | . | TGTGCCAGCAGCTTAGCAACTCAGGGCTACACTGAAGCTTTCTTT | CASSLATQGYTEAFF
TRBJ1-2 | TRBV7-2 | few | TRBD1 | TGTGCCAGCAGCTCGGGACAGACTAACTATGGCTACACCTTC | CASSSGQTNYGYTF
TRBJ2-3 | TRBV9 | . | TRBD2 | TGTGCCAGCAACCCCAGCGGGAGCTCCACAGATACGCAGTATTTT | CASNPSGSSTDTQYF
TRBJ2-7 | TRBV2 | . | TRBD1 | TGTGCCAGCAGTGGCAACAGGGGGTGGCACGAGCAGTACTTC | CASSGNRGWHEQYF
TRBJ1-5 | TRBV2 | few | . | TGTGCCAGCGGCGGGTGGACAGCTACTCAGCCCCAGCATTTT | CASGGWTATQPQHF
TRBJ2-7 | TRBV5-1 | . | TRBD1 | TGCGCCAGCAGCTCCGGGACAGGGTCTCTCGAGCAGTACTTC | CASSSGTGSLEQYF
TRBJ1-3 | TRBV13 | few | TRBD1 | TGTGCCAGCAGCCTCCGGGACAGGGTGTTGAACACCATATATTTT | CASSLRDRVLNTIYF
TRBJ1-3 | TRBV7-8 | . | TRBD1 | TGTGCCAGCAGCTTACTCGACAGGGAAACTGGAAACACCATATATTTT | CASSLLDRETGNTIYF
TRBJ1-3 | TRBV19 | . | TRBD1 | TGTGCCAGTACCGTACGAGGCTTCAGGGGGTTCTCTGGAAACACCATATATTTT | CASTVRGFRGFSGNTIYF
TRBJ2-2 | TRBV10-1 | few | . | TGCGCCAGCAGTGAACAGGCGTTGGCCGGGGAGCTGTTTTTT | CASSEQALAGELFF
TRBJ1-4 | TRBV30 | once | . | TGTGCCTGGAGTGGCCGGGGAGGTTATGAAAAACTGTTTTTT | CAWSGRGGYEKLFF
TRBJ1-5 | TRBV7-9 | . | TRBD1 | TGTGCCAGCAGCTTTTCCTCCGGGACAGGGGGCAATCAGCCCCAGCATTTT | CASSFSSGTGGNQPQHF
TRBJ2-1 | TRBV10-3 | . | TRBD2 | TGTGCCATCAGTGGGACTAGCGGGACGGACAATGAGCAGTTCTTC | CAISGTSGTDNEQFF
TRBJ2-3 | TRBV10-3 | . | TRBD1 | TGTGCCATCTCCCGGACAGGGAGTGATACGCAGTATTTT | CAISRTGSDTQYF
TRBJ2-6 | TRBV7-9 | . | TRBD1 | TGTGCCAGCAGCCCCGGGACAGGATACTCTGGGGCCAACGTCCTGACTTTC | CASSPGTGYSGANVLTF
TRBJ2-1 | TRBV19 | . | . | TGTGCCAGTAGTATTCTGGGCGCCCGCAAGGATGAGCAGTTCTTC | CASSILGARKDEQFF
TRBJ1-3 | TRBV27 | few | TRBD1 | TGTGCCAGCAGTCCCGGGACAGGACGGTCTGGAAACACCATATATTTT | CASSPGTGRSGNTIYF
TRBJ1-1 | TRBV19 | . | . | TGTGCCAGTAGTATAGAACAGGGTGCTGAAGCTTTCTTT | CASSIEQGAEAFF
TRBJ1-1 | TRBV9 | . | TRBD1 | TGTGCCAGCAGCGCCACCGGGACAGGGCGGGCTTTCTTT | CASSATGTGRAFF
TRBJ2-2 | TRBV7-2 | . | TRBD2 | TGTGCCAGCAGCTCCTGGGGGGGACTAGCGACGAACACCGGGGAGCTGTTTTTT | CASSSWGGLATNTGELFF
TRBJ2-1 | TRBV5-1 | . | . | TGCGCCAGCAGCTTGCAGTCGGGATCCTACAATGAGCAGTTCTTC | CASSLQSGSYNEQFF
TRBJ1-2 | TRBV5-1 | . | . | TGCGCCAGCAGCTTGGTAAAAGGGGGGGGTTTCGACAGCCTCAACTATGGCTACACCTTC | CASSLVKGGGFDSLNYGYTF
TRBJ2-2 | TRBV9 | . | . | TGTGCCAGCAGCGTAACAGGCCAGGGAATGAACACCGGGGAGCTGTTTTTT | CASSVTGQGMNTGELFF
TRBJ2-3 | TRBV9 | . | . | TGTGCCAGCACGCCTAGGGGGACAGATACGCAGTATTTT | CASTPRGTDTQYF
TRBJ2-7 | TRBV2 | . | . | TGTGCCAGCAGTGACAGCAGGTTCCCCTACGAGCAGTACTTC | CASSDSRFPYEQYF
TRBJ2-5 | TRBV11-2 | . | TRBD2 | TGTGCCAGCAGCTTAGTCGGGGGGCAAGAGACCCAGTACTTC | CASSLVGGQETQYF
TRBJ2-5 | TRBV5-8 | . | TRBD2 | TGTGCCAGCAGCTCCCGTGGGACTAGCGTGAATGGAGAGACCCAGTACTTC | CASSSRGTSVNGETQYF
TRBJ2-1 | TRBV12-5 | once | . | TGTGCTAGTGGGGAGCGTGGGGCCAAGTTCTTC | CASGERGAKFF